This TCR beta chain emerged from a study of blood T cells in healthy people across ages. Approximately 9 milliliters was the volume of peripheral blood drawn from each donor. Per sample, a minimum of 6 million PBMCs were isolated. Points on this clonotype: Its antigen is as yet unknown.

This CDR3 region has 15 residues. Germline CDR1 is MDHEN and CDR2 is SYDVKM. The ends lost 5 bases at V and 2 bases at J; junction bases unmatched: 6. A J-beta primer mix and a sample-barcoded 5' primer were used in a second PCR of about 7 to 12 cycles. No fewer than 2.5 million CDR3-containing paired-end reads came from each sample. Each CDR3 protein is one row after TCRdb ran MiXCR on the 5' RACE reads. The repertoire holds 1,100,000 or so distinct CDR3 sequences, with 45% as singletons. Study outcomes and limitations: Roughly linear declines in TCR beta diversity per million T cells occurred with age.

The chain has TRBV28 and TRBJ2-7; 10 nucleotides agree with TRBD1. This TCR came from a woman in her fifties or sixties in good health. The sequenced sample was blood. CDR3 loop: CASSLSGQGTYEQYF. CDR3 DNA: TGTGCCAGCAGTCTTTCGGGACAGGGGACCTACGAGCAGTACTTC.